The source of this TCR beta chain is a study of T-cell reconstitution after alpha-beta-depleted transplantation in children listed by TCRdb under 2016. A note on the overall study: The study quantitatively tracked T-cell immune reconstitution after TCRalphabeta/CD19-depleted allogeneic hematopoietic cell transplantation in children using TCR repertoire profiling.

Per the germline V gene, SGHRS is the CDR1 and YFSETQ is the CDR2. The CDR3 runs 15 amino acids, cysteine and phenylalanine included. Solely the CDR3 DNA is kept, with 45 bases framed from the first base. Trimming takes 7 bases off V and 3 bases off J; junction bases not matched to a gene: 11. As to this clonotype: It lacks a known antigen. The sample holds no much larger clone one base away, and base qualities are not on file.

The library was built by means of PCR. Sequencing was performed on an Illumina HiSeq 2500. Molecular barcoding was employed in the preparation of TCR libraries, with unique molecular identifiers being used to normalize TCRbeta repertoire quantification. The public reads were quality trimmed at Q25 with fastp and then assembled into clones with MiXCR by TCRdb, keeping productive beta chains. Rows with a matching CDR3 protein are joined into one entry that keeps the most common DNA and genes. Within this sample are some 260,000 distinct CDR3 sequences, with roughly a quarter of them counted one time only. The ten top clones hold roughly 5% of the sample. What the authors observed across the whole study: Over the following months the frequencies of hyperexpanded clones went down, and after one year T-cell counts and TCRbeta diversity were mostly credited to newly produced T cells. In some patients, the high TCRbeta diversity seen at day 60 was put down to recipient T cells and intrathymic progenitors that had survived conditioning. About two months after transplant, the apparently early recovery of alphabetaT-cell counts reportedly depended on just several hundred clones that had expanded rapidly and came from non-depleted graft cells.

According to the study, the label for this sample's treatment or condition signals: allogeneic hematopoietic cell transplantation with graft depleted of TCRalphabeta T cells and CD19 B cells. The children who served as transplant recipients had been given grafts of TCRalphabeta/CD19-depleted allogeneic hematopoietic cells. Source: PBMCs, mostly from graft donor cells, taken 360 days after TCRalphabeta/CD19-depleted stem cell transplant. Recombination connected TRBV5-1 to TRBJ2-7; the junction holds 9 bases that match TRBD2. The TCR comes from a female patient aged 2-15 years who had a stem cell transplant for congenital amegakaryocytic thrombocytopenia, so the T cells may come from the graft donor. The nucleotide sequence reads TGCGCCAGCGGCCCGTGGGCGGGGGGGCACTACGAGCAGTACTTC. The translation is CASGPWAGGHYEQYF.